The rows below give T cell receptor beta chains drawn from one sample of a study of vaccination and CD4 T cells after COVID-19. TCRdb itself ran the PCR reads through MiXCR, one entry per CDR3 protein. The sample records 9,500 or so distinct CDR3 sequences, about 31% being singletons. The antigens these receptors bind are not known. The source was CD4+ T cells from blood, cultured in vitro, collected after SARS-CoV-2 vaccination. These receptors were collected from a human donor who had recovered from COVID-19. The CDR3 runs from the conserved cysteine through the conserved F or W. A D gene is named only where the DNA matches it firmly. The listing skips clone size in some rows; elsewhere it reads once, few, many or a size class.

j_call clone_size cdr3_length v_call d_call cdr3_aa cdr3_nt
TRBJ1-1 - 14 TRBV6-1 - CASSPQGLNTEAFF TGTGCCAGCAGCCCACAGGGATTGAACACTGAAGCTTTCTTT
TRBJ2-3 - 18 TRBV4-3 TRBD2 CASSPSPPSGSSTDTQYF TGCGCCAGCAGCCCCTCACCCCCAAGCGGGAGCAGTACAGATACGCAGTATTTT
TRBJ1-5 few 13 TRBV20-1 TRBD1 CSASYRGNQPQHF TGCAGTGCTTCTTACAGGGGGAATCAGCCCCAGCATTTT
TRBJ2-3 - 17 TRBV7-8 TRBD2 CASSSTGGGGSFDTQYF TGTGCCAGCAGCTCCACCGGGGGAGGCGGGAGTTTTGATACGCAGTATTTT
TRBJ2-7 - 12 TRBV25-1 - CASSTAPYEQYF TGTGCCAGCAGTACAGCTCCCTACGAGCAGTACTTC
TRBJ1-1 medium-sized 15 TRBV5-6 TRBD1 CASSRTGGANTEAFF TGTGCCAGCAGCCGGACAGGGGGAGCGAACACTGAAGCTTTCTTT
TRBJ1-4 - 14 TRBV24-1 - CATSAYGPIEKLFF TGTGCCACCAGTGCCTACGGACCTATTGAAAAACTGTTTTTT
TRBJ2-7 once 14 TRBV6-1 - CASSEVRESQKQCF TGTGCCAGCAGTGAAGTTAGGGAGAGTCAGAAGCAGTGCTTC
TRBJ1-1 few 13 TRBV7-9 TRBD1 CASRYRGGTEAFF TGTGCCAGCAGATACAGGGGAGGCACTGAAGCTTTCTTT
TRBJ2-5 - 12 TRBV7-3 - CASGQPQETQYF TGTGCCAGCGGCCAGCCCCAAGAGACCCAGTACTTC
TRBJ2-7 - 14 TRBV20-1 - CSASVSRGTREQYF TGCAGTGCTAGTGTGTCCCGGGGGACGAGGGAGCAGTACTTC
TRBJ2-5 few 14 TRBV5-6 TRBD2 CASTLGGGRETQYF TGTGCCAGCACCCTCGGGGGGGGCCGAGAGACCCAGTACTTC
TRBJ1-1 - 16 TRBV15 - CATSRDGLDTYTEAFF TGTGCCACCAGCAGAGATGGGTTGGACACATACACTGAAGCTTTCTTT
TRBJ1-1 few 13 TRBV18 - CASSPGLGTEAFF TGTGCCAGCTCACCGGGGTTGGGCACTGAAGCTTTCTTT
TRBJ1-5 - 15 TRBV27 - CASSLVGASGQPQHF TGTGCCAGCAGTTTAGTGGGGGCCTCTGGTCAGCCCCAGCATTTT